The rows below give T cell receptor beta chains drawn from one sample of a study of blood T cell repertoires in COVID-19. Using immunoSEQ multiplex PCR, the repertoire was profiled, and TCRdb retains in-frame clones only, with some absent. The sample records a few hundred thousand clones, 86% being singletons. Material for sequencing was peripheral blood. The receptors here all came from a man in his sixties with acute or convalescent COVID-19. The CDR3 runs from the conserved cysteine through the conserved F or W. A D gene is named only where the DNA matches it firmly. Some rows have no size entry. The others give once, few or many, or a class for an expanded clone.

clone size: few; J gene: TRBJ1-6; V gene: TRBV4-3; D gene: NA; CDR3 protein: CASSQNPGDVYNSPLHF; CDR3 DNA: TGCGCCAGCAGCCAGAACCCAGGGGACGTCTATAATTCACCCCTCCACTTT
clone size: NA; J gene: TRBJ1-6; V gene: TRBV6-5; D gene: NA; CDR3 protein: CASRTADSGSSPLHF; CDR3 DNA: TGTGCCAGCAGAACGGCGGACTCCGGTTCTTCACCCCTCCACTTT
clone size: NA; J gene: TRBJ2-2; V gene: TRBV5-5; D gene: TRBD1; CDR3 protein: CASSPGTGRNTGELFF; CDR3 DNA: TGTGCCAGCAGCCCAGGGACAGGGAGGAACACCGGGGAGCTGTTTTTT
clone size: NA; J gene: TRBJ1-6; V gene: TRBV14; D gene: TRBD1; CDR3 protein: CASSQVNLRQGGNSPLHF; CDR3 DNA: TGTGCCAGCAGCCAAGTCAACCTTAGACAGGGTGGCAATTCACCCCTCCACTTT
clone size: NA; J gene: TRBJ2-2; V gene: TRBV7-6; D gene: NA; CDR3 protein: CASSYTGNTGELFF; CDR3 DNA: TGTGCCAGCAGCTATACAGGGAACACCGGGGAGCTGTTTTTT
clone size: NA; J gene: TRBJ1-1; V gene: TRBV3-1/TRBV3-2; D gene: TRBD1; CDR3 protein: CASSLDNGQGDTEAFF; CDR3 DNA: TGTGCCAGCAGCCTTGATAACGGACAGGGGGACACTGAAGCTTTCTTT
clone size: NA; J gene: TRBJ1-4; V gene: TRBV9; D gene: TRBD1; CDR3 protein: CASSPKDRGEEKLFF; CDR3 DNA: TGTGCCAGCAGCCCGAAGGACAGGGGAGAGGAAAAACTGTTTTTT
clone size: NA; J gene: TRBJ2-3; V gene: TRBV14; D gene: TRBD2; CDR3 protein: CASSHIAGGPFKVTDTQYF; CDR3 DNA: TGTGCCAGCAGCCATATAGCGGGAGGGCCCTTCAAAGTCACAGATACGCAGTATTTT
clone size: NA; J gene: TRBJ2-3; V gene: TRBV5-1; D gene: NA; CDR3 protein: CASSLESRKLSTDTQYF; CDR3 DNA: TGCGCCAGCAGCTTGGAGTCTAGAAAGTTGTCCACAGATACGCAGTATTTT
clone size: once; J gene: TRBJ1-4; V gene: TRBV6-2/TRBV6-3; D gene: NA; CDR3 protein: CASSYHRAEDEKLFF; CDR3 DNA: TGTGCCAGCAGTTACCACAGGGCTGAGGATGAAAAACTGTTTTTT
clone size: NA; J gene: TRBJ2-7; V gene: TRBV25-1; D gene: NA; CDR3 protein: CASSEGQGTTQYF; CDR3 DNA: TGTGCCAGCAGTGAAGGTCAAGGGACAACGCAGTACTTC
clone size: NA; J gene: TRBJ1-2; V gene: TRBV5-1; D gene: TRBD1; CDR3 protein: CASSPGQGVNDGYTF; CDR3 DNA: TGCGCCAGCAGCCCGGGACAGGGGGTCAACGATGGCTACACCTTC
clone size: NA; J gene: TRBJ2-3; V gene: TRBV27; D gene: TRBD1; CDR3 protein: CASKRQGSFFSTDTQYF; CDR3 DNA: TGTGCCAGCAAGAGACAGGGGAGTTTTTTTAGCACAGATACGCAGTATTTT
clone size: once; J gene: TRBJ2-3; V gene: TRBV11-3; D gene: NA; CDR3 protein: CASSRPQGRVSDTQYF; CDR3 DNA: TGTGCCAGCAGCCGCCCCCAGGGAAGGGTTTCAGATACGCAGTATTTT
clone size: NA; J gene: TRBJ1-1; V gene: TRBV10-3; D gene: NA; CDR3 protein: CAISGGGTEAFF; CDR3 DNA: TGTGCCATCAGTGGAGGGGGAACTGAAGCTTTCTTT
clone size: NA; J gene: TRBJ2-7; V gene: TRBV29-1; D gene: TRBD1; CDR3 protein: CSVVWDRQAYEQYF; CDR3 DNA: TGCAGCGTTGTATGGGACAGGCAAGCCTACGAGCAGTACTTC
clone size: NA; J gene: TRBJ2-2; V gene: TRBV4-1; D gene: NA; CDR3 protein: CASSQDLGLPTGELFF; CDR3 DNA: TGCGCCAGCAGCCAAGATCTGGGCCTACCTACCGGGGAGCTGTTTTTT
clone size: NA; J gene: TRBJ1-3; V gene: TRBV11-2; D gene: NA; CDR3 protein: CASRDMGLRSGNTIYF; CDR3 DNA: TGTGCCAGCAGAGACATGGGTCTCCGCTCTGGAAACACCATATATTTT
clone size: NA; J gene: TRBJ2-7; V gene: TRBV2; D gene: TRBD1; CDR3 protein: CASSPSRGRNREQYF; CDR3 DNA: TGTGCCAGCAGCCCAAGCAGGGGGCGAAATAGAGAGCAGTACTTC
clone size: NA; J gene: TRBJ1-6; V gene: TRBV6-5; D gene: TRBD1; CDR3 protein: CASSTGTVNSPLHF; CDR3 DNA: TGTGCCAGCAGTACCGGGACAGTCAATTCACCCCTCCACTTT
clone size: NA; J gene: TRBJ2-2; V gene: TRBV6-5; D gene: NA; CDR3 protein: CAIRRTVGTGELFF; CDR3 DNA: TGTGCCATCCGGCGGACAGTGGGCACCGGGGAGCTGTTTTTT
clone size: NA; J gene: TRBJ2-3; V gene: TRBV6-2/TRBV6-3; D gene: TRBD2; CDR3 protein: CASSYGLAGVSDTQYF; CDR3 DNA: TGTGCCAGCAGTTATGGACTAGCGGGAGTGTCAGATACGCAGTATTTT
clone size: NA; J gene: TRBJ1-5; V gene: TRBV6-2/TRBV6-3; D gene: TRBD1; CDR3 protein: CASSYGGQFGGAQPQHF; CDR3 DNA: TGTGCCAGCAGTTACGGGGGACAGTTCGGCGGGGCTCAGCCCCAGCATTTT
clone size: NA; J gene: TRBJ2-7; V gene: TRBV4-3; D gene: TRBD1; CDR3 protein: CASSQDAEGTGGTNEQYF; CDR3 DNA: TGCGCCAGCAGCCAAGATGCGGAGGGGACAGGGGGCACAAACGAGCAGTACTTC
clone size: NA; J gene: TRBJ1-1; V gene: TRBV9; D gene: NA; CDR3 protein: CASSVGSAATEAFF; CDR3 DNA: TGTGCCAGCAGCGTGGGTAGCGCCGCGACTGAAGCTTTCTTT
clone size: once; J gene: TRBJ1-3; V gene: TRBV28; D gene: NA; CDR3 protein: CASSLLDGGQGYSGNTIYF; CDR3 DNA: TGTGCCAGCAGTTTATTAGACGGGGGGCAGGGCTACTCTGGAAACACCATATATTTT
clone size: NA; J gene: TRBJ2-7; V gene: TRBV3-1/TRBV3-2; D gene: NA; CDR3 protein: CASSLGRERSF; CDR3 DNA: TGTGCCAGCAGCCTTGGGCGGGAAAGAAGCTTC
clone size: once; J gene: TRBJ2-3; V gene: TRBV30; D gene: TRBD2; CDR3 protein: CAWSKASGALFPDTQYF; CDR3 DNA: TGTGCCTGGAGTAAGGCTAGCGGGGCCCTATTCCCAGATACGCAGTATTTT
clone size: NA; J gene: TRBJ1-2; V gene: TRBV6-5; D gene: NA; CDR3 protein: CASSSDPVDGYTF; CDR3 DNA: TGTGCCAGCAGTAGCGACCCGGTGGATGGCTACACCTTC
clone size: NA; J gene: TRBJ2-7; V gene: TRBV18; D gene: NA; CDR3 protein: CASSPPKGGSYEQYF; CDR3 DNA: TGTGCCAGCTCACCACCTAAGGGAGGCTCCTACGAGCAGTACTTC
clone size: NA; J gene: TRBJ2-5; V gene: TRBV14; D gene: NA; CDR3 protein: CASSQYETQYF; CDR3 DNA: TGTGCCAGCAGCCAATATGAGACCCAGTACTTC
clone size: NA; J gene: TRBJ2-5; V gene: TRBV9; D gene: NA; CDR3 protein: CASAAGSRETQYF; CDR3 DNA: TGTGCCAGCGCCGCCGGGAGTCGAGAGACCCAGTACTTC
clone size: NA; J gene: TRBJ1-1; V gene: TRBV6-5; D gene: NA; CDR3 protein: CASSLREGLGTEAFF; CDR3 DNA: TGTGCCAGCAGTCTTAGGGAGGGGTTGGGAACTGAAGCTTTCTTT
clone size: NA; J gene: TRBJ2-3; V gene: TRBV7-3; D gene: TRBD2; CDR3 protein: CASSLALAEGTDTQYF; CDR3 DNA: TGTGCCAGCAGCTTAGCTCTAGCGGAAGGCACAGATACGCAGTATTTT
clone size: NA; J gene: TRBJ1-2; V gene: TRBV11-3; D gene: NA; CDR3 protein: CASSLGNRVENYGYTF; CDR3 DNA: TGTGCCAGCAGCTTAGGGAACAGGGTCGAGAACTATGGCTACACCTTC
clone size: NA; J gene: TRBJ2-7; V gene: TRBV11-3; D gene: TRBD2; CDR3 protein: CASSSRGDPSYEQYF; CDR3 DNA: TGTGCCAGCTCATCCCGGGGGGATCCCTCCTACGAGCAGTACTTC
clone size: NA; J gene: TRBJ2-2; V gene: TRBV14; D gene: TRBD1; CDR3 protein: CASSLPGQPFGTGELFF; CDR3 DNA: TGTGCCAGCAGCCTTCCGGGACAGCCCTTTGGGACCGGGGAGCTGTTTTTT
clone size: NA; J gene: TRBJ1-6; V gene: TRBV19; D gene: NA; CDR3 protein: CASSIQASSYNSPLHF; CDR3 DNA: TGTGCCAGTAGTATACAGGCAAGCTCCTATAATTCACCCCTCCACTTT
clone size: NA; J gene: TRBJ1-3; V gene: TRBV30; D gene: NA; CDR3 protein: CAWSVGGGRSSGNTIYF; CDR3 DNA: TGTGCCTGGAGTGTTGGTGGGGGCAGATCCTCTGGAAACACCATATATTTT
clone size: NA; J gene: TRBJ1-6; V gene: TRBV6-1; D gene: NA; CDR3 protein: CASSDLGGSPLHF; CDR3 DNA: TGTGCCAGCAGTGACCTCGGGGGTTCACCCCTCCACTTT
clone size: NA; J gene: TRBJ1-6; V gene: TRBV25-1; D gene: NA; CDR3 protein: CASHGWRVDSPLHF; CDR3 DNA: TGTGCCAGCCATGGGTGGAGGGTGGATTCACCCCTCCACTTT
clone size: once; J gene: TRBJ1-6; V gene: TRBV7-2; D gene: NA; CDR3 protein: CASSGQKLVYNSPLHF; CDR3 DNA: TGTGCCAGCAGCGGACAGAAACTTGTTTATAATTCACCCCTCCACTTT
clone size: NA; J gene: TRBJ2-2; V gene: TRBV6-5; D gene: TRBD1; CDR3 protein: CASSYRGPANTGELFF; CDR3 DNA: TGTGCCAGCAGTTACAGGGGGCCAGCGAACACCGGGGAGCTGTTTTTT
clone size: once; J gene: TRBJ1-1; V gene: TRBV10-3; D gene: TRBD1; CDR3 protein: CAIRPLGGQGSTPSTEAFF; CDR3 DNA: TGTGCCATCAGACCCTTAGGAGGACAGGGTTCGACGCCGAGCACTGAAGCTTTCTTT
clone size: NA; J gene: TRBJ1-5; V gene: TRBV19; D gene: NA; CDR3 protein: CASSHGRVNQPQHF; CDR3 DNA: TGTGCCAGTAGTCATGGCAGGGTCAATCAGCCCCAGCATTTT
clone size: NA; J gene: TRBJ1-4; V gene: TRBV7-3; D gene: NA; CDR3 protein: CASSFSTAMTATNEKLFF; CDR3 DNA: TGTGCCAGCAGCTTTTCGACGGCCATGACTGCAACTAATGAAAAACTGTTTTTT
clone size: once; J gene: TRBJ2-2; V gene: TRBV5-5; D gene: TRBD2; CDR3 protein: CASSSKRTSANTGELFF; CDR3 DNA: TGTGCCAGCAGCAGCAAAAGGACTAGCGCGAACACCGGGGAGCTGTTTTTT
clone size: NA; J gene: TRBJ2-7; V gene: TRBV11-2; D gene: TRBD2; CDR3 protein: CASSFRGGDEQYF; CDR3 DNA: TGTGCCAGCAGCTTTAGGGGAGGGGACGAGCAGTACTTC
clone size: few; J gene: TRBJ2-1; V gene: TRBV5-6; D gene: TRBD1; CDR3 protein: CASSPDRGSYNEQFF; CDR3 DNA: TGTGCCAGCAGCCCGGACAGGGGCTCCTACAATGAGCAGTTCTTC
clone size: NA; J gene: TRBJ1-1; V gene: TRBV12-3/TRBV12-4; D gene: NA; CDR3 protein: CASSFAGSTEAFF; CDR3 DNA: TGTGCCAGCAGTTTTGCAGGGTCCACTGAAGCTTTCTTT
clone size: NA; J gene: TRBJ1-4; V gene: TRBV6-5; D gene: TRBD1; CDR3 protein: CASSPGQGPLFF; CDR3 DNA: TGTGCCAGCAGTCCAGGACAGGGACCACTGTTTTTT
clone size: NA; J gene: TRBJ2-2; V gene: TRBV11-3; D gene: NA; CDR3 protein: CASSSPIGSPRTGELFF; CDR3 DNA: TGTGCCAGCAGCTCCCCGATCGGGAGCCCTCGGACCGGGGAGCTGTTTTTT
clone size: few; J gene: TRBJ2-7; V gene: TRBV7-2; D gene: TRBD1; CDR3 protein: CASSLGGQDSYEQYF; CDR3 DNA: TGTGCCAGCAGCTTAGGGGGACAGGACTCCTACGAGCAGTACTTC
clone size: NA; J gene: TRBJ1-6; V gene: TRBV28; D gene: TRBD1; CDR3 protein: CASKTGGSPLHF; CDR3 DNA: TGTGCCAGCAAGACAGGGGGATCACCCCTCCACTTT
clone size: NA; J gene: TRBJ2-1; V gene: TRBV7-2; D gene: TRBD2; CDR3 protein: CASSLGFQGLASYNEQFF; CDR3 DNA: TGTGCCAGCAGCTTAGGGTTTCAGGGACTAGCCTCCTACAATGAGCAGTTCTTC